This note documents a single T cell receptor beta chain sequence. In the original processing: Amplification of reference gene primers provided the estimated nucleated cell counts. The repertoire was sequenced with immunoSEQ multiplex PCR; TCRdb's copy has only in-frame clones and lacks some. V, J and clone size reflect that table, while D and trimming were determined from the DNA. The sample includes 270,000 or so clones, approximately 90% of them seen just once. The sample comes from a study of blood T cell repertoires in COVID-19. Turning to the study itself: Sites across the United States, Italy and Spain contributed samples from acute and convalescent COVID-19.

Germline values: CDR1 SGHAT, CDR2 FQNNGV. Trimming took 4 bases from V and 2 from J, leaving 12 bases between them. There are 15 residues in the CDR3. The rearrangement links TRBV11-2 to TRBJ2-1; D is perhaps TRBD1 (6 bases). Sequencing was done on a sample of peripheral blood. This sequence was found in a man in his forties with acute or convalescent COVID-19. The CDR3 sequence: CASSYLQGPYNEQFF. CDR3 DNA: TGTGCCAGCAGCTATTTACAGGGTCCCTACAATGAGCAGTTCTTC.